These T cell receptor beta chains were read from a single sample in a study of blood T cell repertoires in COVID-19. Clones were read by immunoSEQ multiplex PCR, and TCRdb kept only the in-frame ones, dropping some. The table includes under 350,000 clones, about 89% detected once. Sequencing used peripheral blood. These TCRs come from a man aged 35 to 55 with acute or convalescent COVID-19. Each CDR3 is given with its conserved first and last residue. Fields, in order: J gene, clone size, D gene, V gene, CDR3 protein, CDR3 DNA. The D gene is left open where the match is weak. The size entry is marked missing in some rows and otherwise reads once, few, many or a size class.

>TRBJ1-1|.|TRBD1|TRBV7-9
CASSRTGGAFF
TGTGCCAGCAGCCGGACAGGTGGAGCTTTCTTT
>TRBJ1-2|.|.|TRBV15
CATSRDTRGRGYTF
TGTGCCACCAGCAGAGATACCAGGGGAAGAGGCTACACCTTC
>TRBJ1-2|.|TRBD1|TRBV6-5
CASSPGQGRGGYTF
TGTGCCAGCAGTCCCGGACAGGGAAGGGGTGGCTACACCTTC
>TRBJ2-1|.|.|TRBV19
CASSIGDGGGEQFF
TGTGCCAGTAGTATAGGAGACGGGGGAGGTGAGCAGTTCTTC
>TRBJ2-1|.|TRBD2|TRBV6-5
CASTYPSSGGIEQFF
TGTGCCAGCACCTACCCATCTAGCGGGGGAATCGAGCAGTTCTTC
>TRBJ1-1|few|TRBD1|TRBV12-5
CASEVSDREAFF
TGTGCTAGTGAGGTTAGTGACAGGGAGGCTTTCTTT
>TRBJ1-1|.|.|TRBV7-8
CASSLPGEAFF
TGTGCCAGCAGCCTCCCCGGGGAAGCTTTCTTT
>TRBJ1-1|.|.|TRBV5-1
CASTQAGGGGDTEAFF
TGCGCCAGCACCCAAGCGGGAGGGGGAGGGGACACTGAAGCTTTCTTT
>TRBJ2-7|.|.|TRBV5-1
CASSPGLGSSYEQYF
TGCGCCAGCAGCCCCGGACTGGGGAGCTCCTACGAGCAGTACTTC
>TRBJ1-2|.|.|TRBV20-1
CRARGDYGYTF
TGCAGGGCACGGGGGGACTATGGCTACACCTTC
>TRBJ1-1|.|.|TRBV19
CASIRTALNTEAFF
TGTGCCAGTATCCGGACAGCCTTGAACACTGAAGCTTTCTTT
>TRBJ2-7|.|.|TRBV7-2
CATHRDKNHEQYF
TGTGCCACCCACCGGGACAAGAACCACGAGCAGTACTTC
>TRBJ1-2|.|TRBD1|TRBV7-9
CASSPWGTAPTLGYTF
TGTGCCAGCAGCCCATGGGGGACAGCACCTACTCTAGGTTACACCTTC
>TRBJ2-3|once|TRBD2|TRBV9
CASSANSAGSTDTQYF
TGTGCCAGCAGCGCGAATTCAGCGGGGAGCACAGATACGCAGTATTTT
>TRBJ1-5|.|.|TRBV5-4
CASSLGGASQPQHF
TGTGCCAGCAGCTTAGGGGGGGCATCTCAGCCCCAGCATTTT
>TRBJ1-5|.|.|TRBV19
CASRHAGSSLGNQPQHF
TGTGCCAGTAGGCACGCGGGGTCATCTTTGGGCAATCAGCCCCAGCATTTT
>TRBJ1-1|.|TRBD1|TRBV5-1
CASSRGQMNTEAFF
TGCGCCAGCAGCCGGGGACAGATGAACACTGAAGCTTTCTTT
>TRBJ1-2|.|.|TRBV12-3/TRBV12-4
CASSPQLYYGYTF
TGTGCCAGCAGTCCACAGCTCTACTATGGCTACACCTTC
>TRBJ1-6|once|.|TRBV5-1
CASTVDGSSYNSPLHF
TGCGCCAGCACCGTGGACGGGAGCTCCTATAATTCACCCCTCCACTTT
>TRBJ1-2|.|TRBD1|TRBV29-1
CSVGERGGGYTF
TGCAGCGTTGGTGAGCGAGGGGGCGGCTACACCTTC
>TRBJ1-2|.|.|TRBV12-3/TRBV12-4
CASSSRQEKYTF
TGTGCCAGCAGTTCCCGACAGGAGAAGTACACCTTC
>TRBJ1-3|.|.|TRBV18
CASSPRPPDLSRTDSGNTIYF
TGTGCCAGCTCACCGCGGCCCCCCGACTTATCACGAACCGACTCTGGAAACACCATATATTTT